The 5 T cell receptor delta chains below were found in one sample sequenced in a study of Vγ9Vδ2 T cells in congenital toxoplasmosis. TRGC- and TRDC-specific primers primed one-tube template-switch reverse transcription to make cDNA. Both the TRGC1 and TRGC2 constant genes were targeted by the TRGC primer. TCRdb reanalysed the reads with CATT. The data hold about 1,000 delta-chain clones, with roughly a fifth observed a single time. Sequencing was done on a sample of gamma-delta T cells from blood. These receptors were obtained from a child under 10 years old born to a mother with Toxoplasma gondii infection during pregnancy, either congenitally infected or uninfected (not recorded which).

Concerning this clone itself: The likely explanation is a read error, given a far larger clone one base away. The V and J genes are TRDV1 and TRDJ1; TRDD3 agrees at 11 bases. This CDR3 has 25 residues. V was clipped by 7 bases and J by 1 base; unmatched bases: 35. From germline, CDR1 is TSWWSYY and CDR2 QGS. The chain's CDR3 is CALETPRLTQAFSYWGIVVTDKLIF. DNA for the CDR3: TGTGCTCTTGAGACTCCCCGGCTGACTCAGGCCTTCTCGTACTGGGGGATAGTGGTCACCGATAAACTCATCTTT.

On this clone itself: A single base is all that separates this from a far larger clone, so a read error is likely. Other DNA sequences within the sample encode an identical CDR3. The chain has TRDV1 and TRDJ1; TRDD3 agrees at 13 bases. The junction had 17 bases not matched to a gene; V was cut back by 4 bases and J by 3 bases. The CDR3 totals 20 residues. CDR1 is TSWWSYY, CDR2 QGS, per germline. The CDR3 spells CALGVDYSYWGIRRADKLIF. CDR3 in DNA: TGTGCTCTTGGGGTCGATTATTCCTACTGGGGGATACGCCGCGCCGATAAACTCATCTTT.

On this clone itself: Just one base apart from a much larger clone, this may be a read error. V is TRDV2 and J is TRDJ3, with TRDD3 matching over 13 bases. The CDR3 has 20 residues. Germline V gives CDR1 GEAIGNYY, CDR2 EKD. The ends lost 2 bases at V and 0 bases at J; junction bases unmatched: 6. CDR3 in DNA: TGTGCCTGTGACATCGTACTGGGGGATACGAGCTCCTGGGACACCCGACAGATGTTTTTC. Translation: CACDIVLGDTSSWDTRQMFF.

Comment on this clone: TCRdb's entry gives the protein of a much larger clone, which mismatches this DNA's translation at residue 5, likely from a read error; the protein reported here is translated from the DNA. V gene TRDV2 combines with J gene TRDJ3, with 11 nucleotides matching TRDD3. This CDR3 is 18 amino acids long. Trimming took 3 bases from V and 0 from J; bases not matched to a gene: 3. The germline gives CDR1 GEAIGNYY, CDR2 EKD. This CDR3 reads CACDSGGYSSWDTRQMFF. CDR3 nucleotide sequence: TGTGCCTGTGACTCTGGGGGATACAGCTCCTGGGACACCCGACAGATGTTTTTC.

This clone is judged medium-sized. The genes are TRDV1 and TRDJ1; TRDD3 matches at 9 bases. The CDR3 covers 23 residues. Per the germline V gene, CDR1 is TSWWSYY and CDR2 is QGS. Trimming at V came to 5 bases and at J to 0 bases, leaving 28 bases not matched to a gene. The CDR3 sequence: CALGLYHSPPFLLGDGYTDKLIF. CDR3 nucleotides: TGTGCTCTTGGGTTATACCACTCCCCTCCTTTTCTTCTGGGGGATGGGTACACCGATAAACTCATCTTT.